The entry below describes one TCR beta chain. This entry is derived from a study of blood T cell repertoires in COVID-19. Study at large: Samples came from the United States, Italy and Spain, spanning acute and convalescent COVID-19. PBMCs, B-cell-depleted T cells, or T cells provided the cDNA or gDNA that made up the material.

The table came from immunoSEQ multiplex PCR; TCRdb's copy has only in-frame clones and leaves some out. This sample has approximately 250,000 clones, with more than 75% found just once. Per germline, CDR1 MNHEY and CDR2 SMNVEV (reference sequence). Losses at the gene ends were 4 bases for V and 4 bases for J; bases not matched to a gene: 10. There are 17 residues in the CDR3. This sequence was found in a middle-aged man with active or convalescent COVID-19. The chain combines TRBV27 with TRBJ1-6; the match to TRBD1 covers 7 bases. Specimen: peripheral blood. The CDR3 is CASSSSRGRFYNSPLHF. DNA for the CDR3: TGTGCCAGCAGTTCCTCTAGGGGGCGGTTTTATAATTCACCCCTCCACTTT.